This is a list of T cell receptor beta chains from one sample in a study of T cells of healthy individuals. TCRdb called the 5' RACE reads again in MiXCR, with one record for every CDR3 protein. The table records around 63,000 distinct CDR3 sequences, about 17% of them present only once. These receptors were collected from a human donor in good health. Both conserved end residues are part of each CDR3. Only some rows state a clone size, as once, few, many or a class for expanded clones.

abundance	j_gene	v_gene	CDR3aa
.	TRBJ2-5	TRBV6-2/TRBV6-3	CASTQRGRETQYF
many	TRBJ1-1	TRBV27	CASSFFRQGMAFF
few	TRBJ1-5	TRBV2	CASSGGTGIQPQHF
many	TRBJ2-4	TRBV28	CASSGSDREWNIQYF
many	TRBJ1-5	TRBV2	CASSYQGGNQPQHF
.	TRBJ2-1	TRBV2	CASRRRGEYNEQFF
many	TRBJ2-7	TRBV6-2/TRBV6-3	CASSYSRPGSYEQYF
many	TRBJ1-2	TRBV30	CAWSVSGTGGAYYGYTF
.	TRBJ2-3	TRBV6-5	CASSYGVSGLNTDTQYF
.	TRBJ1-2	TRBV3-1	CASSQSQGAGYTF
.	TRBJ2-1	TRBV5-1	CASSFAGALNNEQFF
.	TRBJ1-5	TRBV23-1	CASSRGVQPQHF